Listed below are T cell receptor beta chains from one sample, sequenced in a study of blood T cell repertoires in COVID-19. Libraries were prepared by immunoSEQ multiplex PCR; TCRdb keeps only in-frame clonotypes and omits some of them. The sample consists of about 74,000 clones, about 91% of them appearing once. The sequencing input was peripheral blood. These receptors were obtained from a woman older than 75 with acute or convalescent COVID-19. Each CDR3 is given with its conserved first and last residue. D genes are given only for firm matches. Not all rows give a size; the values are once, few, many and, for expanded clones, a class.

cdr3_aa	cdr3_nt	cdr3_length	clone_size	j_call	d_call	v_call
CASSPPSGGGLGDTQYF	TGTGCCAGCAGTCCCCCCTCGGGCGGGGGCCTGGGAGATACGCAGTATTTT	17	-	TRBJ2-3	-	TRBV6-6
CASSWGQWAYEQYF	TGCGCCAGCAGCTGGGGACAGTGGGCCTACGAGCAGTACTTC	14	once	TRBJ2-7	TRBD1	TRBV5-1
CASSFTGGAGGNEQFF	TGCGCCAGCAGCTTTACCGGGGGAGCGGGAGGTAATGAGCAGTTCTTC	16	-	TRBJ2-1	TRBD2	TRBV5-1
CASSATFGGQNTGELFF	TGCGCCAGCAGCGCTACATTCGGGGGTCAAAACACCGGGGAGCTGTTTTTT	17	-	TRBJ2-2	-	TRBV4-1
CASSVDGFGVRPYF	TGTGCCAGCAGCGTAGACGGTTTCGGGGTCCGGCCGTACTTC	14	-	TRBJ2-4	-	TRBV9
CASSPRARDTEAFF	TGTGCCAGTAGCCCGAGAGCACGGGACACTGAAGCTTTCTTT	14	-	TRBJ1-1	-	TRBV19
CASSFGQGAYGYTF	TGTGCCAGCAGTTTTGGGCAGGGGGCCTATGGCTACACCTTC	14	-	TRBJ1-2	TRBD1	TRBV28
CASSYSNSGTYEQYF	TGTGCCAGCAGTTACTCCAATAGCGGGACCTACGAGCAGTACTTC	15	-	TRBJ2-7	TRBD2	TRBV6-5
CASSGLAATDTQYF	TGTGCCAGCTCCGGACTAGCGGCCACAGATACGCAGTATTTT	14	medium-sized	TRBJ2-3	TRBD2	TRBV11-2
CASSRRTGLGANVLTF	TGTGCCAGCAGCCGGCGGACTGGGTTAGGGGCCAACGTCCTGACTTTC	16	-	TRBJ2-6	-	TRBV14
CASSLALGDTDTQYF	TGTGCCAGCAGCTTAGCGCTCGGGGACACAGATACGCAGTATTTT	15	-	TRBJ2-3	-	TRBV7-9
CASSLAGVANTGELFF	TGTGCCAGCAGCTTAGCCGGGGTGGCGAACACCGGGGAGCTGTTTTTT	16	-	TRBJ2-2	-	TRBV7-2
CASSTRTDTQYF	TGTGCCAGTAGTACTAGAACAGATACGCAGTATTTT	12	-	TRBJ2-3	-	TRBV19
CASRGGQGLYGYTF	TGTGCCAGCAGGGGGGGGCAGGGGCTCTATGGCTACACCTTC	14	-	TRBJ1-2	-	TRBV3-1/TRBV3-2
CASSDRQGPNNEQFF	TGTGCCAGCAGCGACCGACAGGGTCCCAACAATGAGCAGTTCTTC	15	-	TRBJ2-1	TRBD1	TRBV7-2
CASSESSGIANYGYTF	TGTGCCAGCAGCGAAAGTTCGGGGATAGCTAACTATGGCTACACCTTC	16	-	TRBJ1-2	-	TRBV7-2
CASSLTDGNTIYF	TGTGCCAGCAGCTTAACAGATGGAAACACCATATATTTT	13	-	TRBJ1-3	-	TRBV5-4
CASSYAGSGTPSTDTQYF	TGTGCCAGCAGTTACGCGGGTAGCGGGACCCCTAGCACAGATACGCAGTATTTT	18	-	TRBJ2-3	TRBD2	TRBV6-2/TRBV6-3
CASSPLVPSSYNEQFF	TGTGCCAGCAGCCCCCTAGTCCCCAGCTCCTACAATGAGCAGTTCTTC	16	-	TRBJ2-1	-	TRBV7-8
CASSLGQGKYEQFF	TGCGCCAGCAGCCTCGGACAGGGGAAATATGAGCAGTTCTTC	14	-	TRBJ2-1	TRBD1	TRBV5-1
CASGGQGGISPLHF	TGTGCCAGTGGGGGACAGGGGGGAATTTCACCCCTCCACTTT	14	-	TRBJ1-6	TRBD1	TRBV19
CAWSVSDTQYF	TGTGCCTGGAGTGTCTCAGATACGCAGTATTTT	11	-	TRBJ2-3	-	TRBV30
CASSPTAFNQPQHF	TGTGCCAGCAGTCCCACAGCTTTCAATCAGCCCCAGCATTTT	14	-	TRBJ1-5	-	TRBV6-5
CASSVGVGGSETQYF	TGTGCCAGCAGCGTAGGTGTAGGGGGCTCGGAGACCCAGTACTTC	15	-	TRBJ2-5	TRBD1	TRBV9
CASSFDRGGEKLFF	TGTGCCAGCAGCTTCGACAGGGGGGGTGAAAAACTGTTTTTT	14	-	TRBJ1-4	TRBD1	TRBV7-8
CAISDTGGNQPQHF	TGTGCCATCAGTGACACAGGGGGCAATCAGCCCCAGCATTTT	14	-	TRBJ1-5	TRBD1	TRBV10-3